Each of the 15 T cell receptor beta chains below was sequenced from the same sample in a study of cytomegalovirus exposure and HLA in healthy donors. Here immunoSEQ multiplex PCR was the method, and the copy in TCRdb shows in-frame clones only, minus some. The sample shows about 73,000 clones, 85% to 90% of them seen only once. Sequencing was done on a sample of PBMCs. The receptors were sampled from a woman between 18 and 30 years old in good health and CMV-seropositive.

V is TRBV19 and J is TRBJ2-2; D gene ambiguous. The CDR3 is made up of 11 amino acids. V was cut by 5 bases and J by 7 bases, with 5 bases left in between. Germline CDR1 LNHDA, CDR2 SQIVND (reference sequence). The CDR3 loop reads CASSWSGELFF. The CDR3, as DNA: TGTGCCAGTAGTTGGAGCGGGGAGCTGTTTTTT.

The rearrangement joins TRBV14 to TRBJ2-3; the D is unclear. The CDR3 runs 13 residues. Germline CDR1 reads SGHDN; CDR2 reads FVKESK. Trimming took off 3 bases at V and 6 bases at J, with 10 bases between the two ends. The CDR3 loop reads CASSHFNSDTQYF. The DNA of the CDR3 is TGTGCCAGCAGCCATTTTAACTCGGATACGCAGTATTTT. Supplemented by reference TRBV14 and TRBJ2-3, the full variable domain reads EAGVTQFPSHSVIEKGQTVTLRCDPISGHDNLYWYRRVMGKEIKFLLHFVKESKQDESGMPNNRFLAERTGGTYSTLKVQPAELEDSGVYFCASSHFNSDTQYFGPGTRLTVL.

This chain joins TRBV6-4 and TRBJ2-3, with 12 bases fitting TRBD2. V was pared by 5 bases and J by 4 bases, with 7 bases of the junction left unmatched. The CDR3 contains 16 residues. Per the germline V gene, CDR1 is MRHNA and CDR2 is SNTAGT. The CDR3 region is CASSPSSGGGADTQYF. The CDR3 DNA is TGTGCCAGCAGTCCCTCTAGCGGGGGGGGTGCAGATACGCAGTATTTT.

This clone was picked up one time. This chain uses TRBV29-1 with TRBJ1-4; unclear D gene. The CDR3 extends over 13 amino acids. Trimming stripped 0 bases from V and 7 bases from J, with 9 bases between. Per the germline V gene, CDR1 is SQVTM and CDR2 is ANQGSEA. The DNA for the CDR3 is TGCAGCGTTGAAGATCAAAAGAGTGAAAAACTGTTTTTT. Its translation: CSVEDQKSEKLFF. Supplemented by reference TRBV29-1 and TRBJ1-4, the full variable domain reads SAVISQKPSRDICQRGTSLTIQCQVDSQVTMMFWYRQQPGQSLTLIATANQGSEATYESGFVIDKFPISRPNLTFSTLTVSNMSPEDSSIYLCSVEDQKSEKLFFGSGTQLSVL.

The rearrangement uses TRBV5-4 and TRBJ2-2; no clear D. V was cut by 4 bases and J by 8 bases, with 9 bases left in between. CDR3 length equals 12 residues. Germline V gene lookup returns CDR1 SGHNT and CDR2 YYREEE (reference sequence). CDR3 loop: CASSPLTGELFF. CDR3 DNA: TGTGCCAGCAGCCCTTTGACTGGGGAGCTGTTTTTT.

The rearrangement joins TRBV7-8 to TRBJ2-2; D possibly corresponds to TRBD2 (6 bases). CDR1 and CDR2 from the germline V gene are SGHVS and FQNEAQ. This CDR3 has 15 amino acids. Trimming cost V 4 bases and J 3 bases, with 12 bases left between them. CDR3 nucleotides: TGTGCCAGCAGCTCCCAGACTAGTTACACCGGGGAGCTGTTTTTT. Amino acid sequence: CASSSQTSYTGELFF.

The chain couples TRBV29-1 to TRBJ2-1, with 14 bases fitting TRBD2. The CDR3 covers 20 residues. Looked up from germline, CDR1 is SQVTM and CDR2 is ANQGSEA. The junction had 15 bases not matched to a gene; V was cut back by 1 base and J by 4 bases. This CDR3 reads CSVEGLAGGPFTLGYNEQFF. Written as DNA, the CDR3 is TGCAGCGTTGAAGGACTAGCGGGAGGGCCATTTACCCTAGGATACAATGAGCAGTTCTTC.

The genes are TRBV9 and TRBJ2-1; 8 nucleotides line up with TRBD1. Germline CDR1 SGDLS, CDR2 YYNGEE. J lost 3 bases, V lost 3 bases, and 5 bases had no gene match. The CDR3 extends over 15 amino acids. The CDR3 nucleotides read TGTGCCAGCAGCGCATCCGGGACAGGCTACAATGAGCAGTTCTTC. Translated, it gives CASSASGTGYNEQFF.

This clone was observed a single time. V is TRBV29-1 and J is TRBJ2-1; 10 bases match TRBD1. The CDR3 runs 14 residues. V trimming: 6 bases; J trimming: 6 bases; junction bases outside the gene matches: 8. Germline V lookup: CDR1 SQVTM, CDR2 ANQGSEA. The CDR3 nucleotides read TGCAGCGTCCTCGGACAGGGGGTAACCAATGAGCAGTTCTTC. Translating it yields CSVLGQGVTNEQFF.

The chain is built from TRBV6-1 and TRBJ1-3; D is undetermined. This CDR3 has 18 residues. The germline CDR1 and CDR2 sequences are MNHNS and SASEGT. Trimming cost V 2 bases and J 1 base, with 18 bases left between them. The CDR3 DNA reads TGTGCCAGCAGTGAACGGAATGAGGGCTTCTGGTCTGGAAACACCATATATTTT. This gives the protein CASSERNEGFWSGNTIYF.

The chain uses TRBV6-6 and TRBJ2-7; possibly TRBD2 for D (6 bases). Germline CDR1 MNHNY, CDR2 SVGAGI (reference sequence). The V gene lost 2 bases and the J gene lost 0 bases, with 11 bases spanning the gap. The length of the CDR3 is 15 residues. The CDR3 coding sequence is TGTGCCAGCAGTTACCCCGGGACTGACTCCTACGAGCAGTACTTC. Translated: CASSYPGTDSYEQYF.

The J gene is TRBJ1-1, the V gene TRBV2, with D possibly being TRBD1 (5 bases). Trimming removed 7 bases at V and 0 bases at J, with 9 bases between. This CDR3 comprises 13 residues. Germline loops: CDR1 SNHLY, CDR2 FYNNEI. In nucleotides, the CDR3 is TGTGCCAGCACCAGGGAAATGAACACTGAAGCTTTCTTT. Translation gives CASTREMNTEAFF.

This rearrangement joins TRBV2 to TRBJ1-5; D unresolved. V was clipped by 9 bases and J by 0 bases, with 12 bases between them. Germline CDR1 is SNHLY and CDR2 is FYNNEI. The CDR3 is 14 amino acids. The CDR3 sequence: CASSIEASNQPQHF. CDR3 sequence (DNA): TGTGCCAGTTCTATAGAGGCTAGCAATCAGCCCCAGCATTTT.

The rearrangement joins TRBV6-4 to TRBJ2-3, with TRBD2 identical over 8 bases. Trimming removed 4 bases from V and 3 bases from J; junction bases left unmatched: 6. The germline V gene has CDR1 MRHNA and CDR2 SNTAGT. This CDR3 has 15 residues. Here the CDR3 DNA reads TGTGCCAGCAGTGCCTTTAGCGGGGAGACAGATACGCAGTATTTT. Translation: CASSAFSGETDTQYF.

This chain joins TRBV6-4 and TRBJ2-2; 8 bases map to TRBD1. The germline gives CDR1 MRHNA, CDR2 SNTAGT. The CDR3 runs to 15 residues. Germline trimming cut 8 bases from V and 3 bases from J; bases unmatched to any gene: 8. CDR3 residues: CASGSGTGHTGELFF. Here the CDR3 DNA reads TGTGCCAGCGGCTCGGGGACAGGACACACCGGGGAGCTGTTTTTT.